One T cell receptor (beta chain) is described in this entry. No cognate antigen has been identified for it. The input lacks base qualities; no much larger clone sits a single base away. Donors were healthy HIV-negative adults with no recently reported acute infections or vaccinations. Every donor was a Caucasian adult residing in Nashville, Tennessee, USA. Magnetic negative selection was used to enrich CD4+ T cells, after which naive cells were positively selected on CD45RA and the negative fraction became the memory subset. After blood collection by leukapheresis, PBMCs were isolated using Ficoll-Histopaque density gradient centrifugation and then cryopreserved in the vapor phase of liquid nitrogen. Analytical flow cytometry was used to check the purity and quantity of each magnetically sorted T cell population. Genomic DNA was isolated from every sorted fraction and measured by UV absorbance on a Nanodrop 2000c.

This sample stems from a study of shared clonotypes between healthy human individuals (dated by TCRdb to between 2020 and 2021). About the full investigation: The cohort comprised two women and three men aged 18 to 49 years. For each donor, CD4 naive and CD4 memory were each given three plates, CD8 naive was given two plates, and CD8 memory was given one plate. Blood TCR repertoires of about five healthy adults were deeply sequenced to estimate repertoire size and the extent of clonotype sharing between individuals. Libraries were prepared and TCR repertoires were sequenced by different laboratories using diverse techniques, in order to increase sequencing depth and limit assay-specific biases. Each donor's leukapheresis produced roughly between roughly 0.9 and 8.9 billion PBMCs.

The trim is 0 bases for V and 4 bases for J, with a gap of 11 bases between the germline ends. Reading from cysteine to phenylalanine, the CDR3 counts 14 amino acids. The DNA shown is the 42-base CDR3, in frame from base 1. Per the germline V gene (reference sequence), SGHNT is the CDR1 and YYREEE is the CDR2. What the work shows at the level of the full study, not this receptor alone: Compared with non-shared clonotypes, clonotypes shared by all four sorted-subset donors had higher generation probabilities. Only blood was sampled, and tissue TCR repertoires likely differ from those in blood. Across a handful of donors, 4.5% to 6.5% of naive CD4, approximately 4% of naive CD8, approximately 2.5% of memory CD4, and over 0.35% of memory CD8 clonotypes were shared. Because the study included a small number of donors, the genetic and exposure-history diversity represented was limited. Naive subsets generally had larger estimated clonotype richness than memory subsets did. Rarefaction of sorted-subset datasets indicated incomplete sequencing despite the large sequencing depth. Based on pairwise subsampling, the degree of clonotype sharing among donors was expected to be affected by sequencing depth.

Using the deep immunoSEQ assay, multiplex PCR amplified TCR CDR3 regions from genomic DNA. For each cell subset, the extracted genomic DNA was distributed evenly across all wells of several immunoSEQ 96-well plates, and each plate served as one replicate. For sorted subsets, each replicate PCR was loaded with approximately 190 ng genomic DNA, equivalent to about 33,000 T cell genomes. Purified libraries were quantified with a Qubit 3.0 fluorometer, sized on a Bioanalyzer 2100, and re-quantified with the KAPA Library Quantification kit. Every immunoSEQ 96-well plate was sequenced on a dedicated single-read 150-cycle Illumina NextSeq 550 flow cell. The original pipeline was this. The immunoSEQ output contained only junctional sequences without quality scores, so filtering could not match that applied to full-length reads. Sequences were annotated with PyIR, a Python wrapper for IgBLAST v1.9, and V/J genes and CDR3 were assigned using IMGT germline references. Reads with weak V/J assignments (E-value above 1e-6), missing CDR3, stop codons, out-of-frame junctions, or ambiguous translated residues were removed. V3J clonotypes were defined by identical inferred V gene, J gene, and CDR3 amino acid sequence. Percentage overlap between repertoires was calculated by dividing the number of shared unique clonotypes by the size of the smaller repertoire. RTK rarefaction, the Chao1 estimator, and Recon v2.1 estimates of unobserved clonotypes were used to assess repertoire richness. Generation probabilities were computed with OLGA for all TCRbeta clonotypes obtained by the gDNA method from a few donors. TCRdb took this table from immuneACCESS and kept in-frame rearrangements with V and J called. Such tables lack part of the clones; where checked against another copy, unresolved V genes explain under half of the gap, and the rest is unexplained. V, J and clone size were drawn from that table, and D and trimming were deduced from the DNA. Present in this sample are 2,100,000 or so clones, approximately 95% of which were seen just once. The biggest ten clones account for less than 0.15% of the sample.

Recombination joined TRBV5-4 with TRBJ2-7; TRBD1 is possibly the D segment (5 matching bases). The TCR was taken from a man aged 18 to 29 in good health. Sequenced input: naive CD4+ T cells sorted from blood. In light of the paper, this sample's cell subset or site label describes: CD45RA+ positively selected. The CDR3 region has the sequence CASSLGQQSYEQYF. Here is the DNA: TGTGCCAGCAGCTTGGGACAGCAGTCTTACGAGCAGTACTTC.